Given below is one TCR beta chain in context. These data belong to a study of cytotoxic CD8 clonotypes in ibrutinib-treated CLL. TCRdb's copy holds only in-frame clones and misses some; the assay was immunoSEQ multiplex PCR. The sample lists 130,000 or so clones; approximately 80% were seen once. Germline-derived CDR1 and CDR2 are LNHNV and YYDKDF (reference sequence). The CDR3 totals 14 residues. V was shortened by 1 base and J by 4 bases, with 11 bases between the two germline ends. The specimen was PBMCs, collected after 12 months of ibrutinib treatment. The chain combines TRBV15 with TRBJ2-7, with D tentatively TRBD2 (7 bases). This clonotype was sampled from a human donor with chronic lymphocytic leukemia. The CDR3 region has the DNA TGTGCCACCAGCAGAGGAGGGGGGGCGTACGAGCAGTACTTC. Its protein is CATSRGGGAYEQYF.